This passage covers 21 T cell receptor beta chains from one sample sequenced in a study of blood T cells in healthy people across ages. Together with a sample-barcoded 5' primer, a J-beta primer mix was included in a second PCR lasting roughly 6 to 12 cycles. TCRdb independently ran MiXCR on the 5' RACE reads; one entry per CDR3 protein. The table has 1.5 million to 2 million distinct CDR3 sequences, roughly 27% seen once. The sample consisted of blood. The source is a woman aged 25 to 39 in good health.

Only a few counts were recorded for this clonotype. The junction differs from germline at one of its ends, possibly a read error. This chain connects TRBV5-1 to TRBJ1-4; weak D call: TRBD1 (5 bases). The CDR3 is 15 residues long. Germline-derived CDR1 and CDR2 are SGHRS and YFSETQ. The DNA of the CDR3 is TGCTCCAGCAGCTTGGATCCCGACAGTATTGAAAAACTGTTTTTT. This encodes CSSSLDPDSIEKLFF.

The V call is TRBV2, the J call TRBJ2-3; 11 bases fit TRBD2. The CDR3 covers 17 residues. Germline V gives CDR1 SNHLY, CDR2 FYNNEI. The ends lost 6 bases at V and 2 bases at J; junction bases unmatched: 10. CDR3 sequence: CASRGTSGQVNTDTQYF. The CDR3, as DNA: TGTGCCAGCAGGGGGACTAGCGGCCAAGTGAACACAGATACGCAGTATTTT.

The DNA of the CDR3 is TGCAGTGCTAGACACGTAACGGAGCAGTACTTC. This sequence encodes CSARHVTEQYF. The chain uses TRBV20-1 and TRBJ2-5, with no clear D. Germline CDR1 is DFQATT and CDR2 is SNEGSKA (reference sequence). The V end lost 2 bases, the J end lost 11 bases, and 12 bases lay between the germline ends. The CDR3 length is 11 residues.

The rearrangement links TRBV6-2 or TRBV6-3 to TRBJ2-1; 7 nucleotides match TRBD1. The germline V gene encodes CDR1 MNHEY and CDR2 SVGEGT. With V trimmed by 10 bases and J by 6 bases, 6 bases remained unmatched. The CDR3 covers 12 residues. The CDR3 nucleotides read TGTGCCACCTCGGACAGGTTCAATGAGCAGTTCTTC. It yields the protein CATSDRFNEQFF.

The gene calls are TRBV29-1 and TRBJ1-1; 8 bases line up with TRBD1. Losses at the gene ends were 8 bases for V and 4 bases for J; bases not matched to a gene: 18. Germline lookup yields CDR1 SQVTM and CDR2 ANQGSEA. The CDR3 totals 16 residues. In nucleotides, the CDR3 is TGCAGCCTTAAACAAACCGAGACAGGGGATGGCACTGAAGCTTTCTTT. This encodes CSLKQTETGDGTEAFF.

The CDR3 sequence is CASSLPGQGGETQYF. Here the CDR3 DNA reads TGTGCCAGCAGCCTGCCGGGACAGGGGGGGGAGACCCAGTACTTC. This chain joins TRBV5-6 and TRBJ2-5, with 11 bases lining up with TRBD1. CDR1 is SGHDT, CDR2 YYEEEE, per germline. Trimming took 4 bases from V and 5 from J; bases not matched to a gene: 7. There are 15 residues in the CDR3.

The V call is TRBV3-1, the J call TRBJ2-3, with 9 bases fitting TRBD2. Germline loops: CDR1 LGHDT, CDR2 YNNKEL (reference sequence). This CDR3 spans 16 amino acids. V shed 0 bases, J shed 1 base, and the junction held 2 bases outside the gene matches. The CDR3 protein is CASSQDERGGTDTQYF. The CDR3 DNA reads TGTGCCAGCAGCCAAGACGAGCGGGGGGGCACAGATACGCAGTATTTT.

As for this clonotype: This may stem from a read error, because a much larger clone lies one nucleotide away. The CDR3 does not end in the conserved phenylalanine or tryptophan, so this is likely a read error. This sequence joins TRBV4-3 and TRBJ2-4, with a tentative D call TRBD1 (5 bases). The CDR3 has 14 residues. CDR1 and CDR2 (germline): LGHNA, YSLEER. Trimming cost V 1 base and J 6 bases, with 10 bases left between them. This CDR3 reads CASSQVVQGNIQYV. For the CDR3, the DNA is TGCGCCAGCAGCCAAGTAGTCCAGGGAAACATTCAGTACGTC.

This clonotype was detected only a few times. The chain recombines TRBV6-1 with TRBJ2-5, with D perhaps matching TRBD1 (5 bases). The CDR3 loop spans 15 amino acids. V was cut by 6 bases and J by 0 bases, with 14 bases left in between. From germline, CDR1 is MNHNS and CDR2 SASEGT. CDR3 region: CASRRSWGYQETQYF. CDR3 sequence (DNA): TGTGCCAGCAGAAGATCGTGGGGCTACCAAGAGACCCAGTACTTC.

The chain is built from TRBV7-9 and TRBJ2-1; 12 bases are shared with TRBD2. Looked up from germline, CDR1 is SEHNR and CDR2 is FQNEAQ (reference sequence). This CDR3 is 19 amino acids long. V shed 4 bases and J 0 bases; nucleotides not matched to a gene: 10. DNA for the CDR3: TGTGCCAGCAGCTCGCCAGGGACTAGCGGGTTAAGCTCCTACAATGAGCAGTTCTTC. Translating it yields CASSSPGTSGLSSYNEQFF.

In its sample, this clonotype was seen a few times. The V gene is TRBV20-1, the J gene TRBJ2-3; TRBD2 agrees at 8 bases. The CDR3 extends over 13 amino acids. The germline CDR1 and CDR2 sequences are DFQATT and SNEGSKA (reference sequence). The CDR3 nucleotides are TGCGCCTTTCAGCGGGGGCCCTCAGATACGCAGTATTTT. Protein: CAFQRGPSDTQYF.

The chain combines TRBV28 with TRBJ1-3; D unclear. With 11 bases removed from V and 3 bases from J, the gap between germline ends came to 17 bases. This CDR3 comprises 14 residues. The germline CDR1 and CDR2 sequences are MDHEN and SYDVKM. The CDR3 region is CAAGEPRSGNTIYF. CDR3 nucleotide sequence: TGTGCCGCTGGGGAACCCCGAAGTGGAAACACCATATATTTT.

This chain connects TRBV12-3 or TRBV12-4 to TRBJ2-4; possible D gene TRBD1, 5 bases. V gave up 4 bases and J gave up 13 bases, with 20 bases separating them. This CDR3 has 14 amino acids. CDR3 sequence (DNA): TGTGCCAGCAGTTCGATAGACAGAAACAATGAGCAGTACTTC. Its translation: CASSSIDRNNEQYF.

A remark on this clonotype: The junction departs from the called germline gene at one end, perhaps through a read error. The CDR3 reads CCALQGTSYEQYF. The DNA of the CDR3 is TGCTGTGCTCTACAGGGGACCTCCTACGAGCAGTACTTC. The chain has TRBV20-1 and TRBJ2-7; 7 nucleotides align to TRBD1. The CDR3 loop spans 13 amino acids. CDR1 DFQATT and CDR2 SNEGSKA come from the germline V gene (reference sequence).

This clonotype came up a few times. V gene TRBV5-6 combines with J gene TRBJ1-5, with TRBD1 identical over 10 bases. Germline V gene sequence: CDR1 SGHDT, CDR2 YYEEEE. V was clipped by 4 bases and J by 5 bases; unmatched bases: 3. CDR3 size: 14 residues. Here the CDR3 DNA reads TGTGCCAGCAGCCGTGGGACAGGGGATCAGCCCCAGCATTTT. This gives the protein CASSRGTGDQPQHF.

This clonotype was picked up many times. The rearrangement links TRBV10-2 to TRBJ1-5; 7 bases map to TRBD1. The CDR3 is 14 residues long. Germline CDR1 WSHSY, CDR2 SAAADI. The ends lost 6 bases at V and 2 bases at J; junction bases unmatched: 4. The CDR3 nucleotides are TGCGCCAGCAGGGAAGGGGGCCGCAATCAGCCCCAGCATTTT. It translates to CASREGGRNQPQHF.

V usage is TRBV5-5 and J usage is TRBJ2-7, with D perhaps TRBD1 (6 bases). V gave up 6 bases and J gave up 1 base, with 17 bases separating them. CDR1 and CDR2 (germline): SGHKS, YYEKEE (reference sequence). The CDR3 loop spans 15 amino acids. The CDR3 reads CASTLDPQGSYEQYF. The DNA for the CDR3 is TGTGCCAGCACCCTGGACCCCCAGGGGTCCTACGAGCAGTACTTC.

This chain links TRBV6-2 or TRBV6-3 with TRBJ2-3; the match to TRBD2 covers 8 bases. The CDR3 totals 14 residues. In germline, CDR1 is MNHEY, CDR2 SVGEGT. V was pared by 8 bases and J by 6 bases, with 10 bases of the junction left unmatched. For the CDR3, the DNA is TGTGCCAGCGCTCCGGCTAGCGGGTCGGATACGCAGTATTTT. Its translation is CASAPASGSDTQYF.

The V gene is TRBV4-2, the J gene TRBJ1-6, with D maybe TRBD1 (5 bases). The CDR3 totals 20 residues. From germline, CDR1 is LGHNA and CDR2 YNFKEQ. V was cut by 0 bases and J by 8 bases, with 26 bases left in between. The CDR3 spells CASSQDKAGSPLIRDSPLHF. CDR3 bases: TGTGCCAGCAGCCAAGATAAAGCAGGGTCCCCTCTTATCAGGGATTCACCCCTCCACTTT.

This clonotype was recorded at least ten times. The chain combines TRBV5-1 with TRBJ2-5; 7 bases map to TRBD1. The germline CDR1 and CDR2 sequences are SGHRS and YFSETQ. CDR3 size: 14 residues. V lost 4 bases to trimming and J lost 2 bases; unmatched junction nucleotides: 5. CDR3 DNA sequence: TGCGCCAGCAGCCCTCGACAGGGACAAGAGACCCAGTACTTC. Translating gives CASSPRQGQETQYF.

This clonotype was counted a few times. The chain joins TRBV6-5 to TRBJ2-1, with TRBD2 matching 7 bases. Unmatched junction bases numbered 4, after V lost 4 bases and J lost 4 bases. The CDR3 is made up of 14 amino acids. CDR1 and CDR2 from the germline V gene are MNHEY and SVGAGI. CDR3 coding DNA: TGTGCCAGCAGTTCACGGGGGGAATACAATGAGCAGTTCTTC. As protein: CASSSRGEYNEQFF.